These 20 T cell receptor beta chains were sequenced from one sample in a study of T cells in Graves' hyperthyroidism and ophthalmopathy. RNA transcripts yielded amplified TCR beta CDR3 regions. A first-round RT-PCR of the TCR CDR3 used the HTBI primer set. From the multiplex PCR reads, TCRdb called clonotypes with MiXCR, one entry per CDR3 protein. The repertoire holds approximately 400,000 distinct CDR3 sequences, with about a fifth as singletons. The sample was blood. The receptor set was obtained from a woman aged 18-29 years with Graves' hyperthyroidism.

This clonotype was observed a few times. The chain uses TRBV18 and TRBJ1-1, with D tentatively TRBD1 (5 bases). Germline lookup yields CDR1 KGHSH and CDR2 LQKENI. The CDR3 totals 12 residues. Trimming removed 3 bases at V and 6 bases at J, with 8 bases between. CDR3 DNA sequence: TGTGCCAGCTCACCCCGAGGGGCTGAAGCTTTCTTT. This codes for CASSPRGAEAFF.

Many counts were recorded for this clonotype. The chain couples TRBV28 to TRBJ2-7, with 8 bases fitting TRBD1. The CDR3 totals 16 residues. Germline V gives CDR1 MDHEN, CDR2 SYDVKM. J gave up 6 bases and V 1 base, and 11 bases lay outside the gene matches. The chain's CDR3 is CASSLFGGQEASEQYF. In nucleotides, the CDR3 is TGTGCCAGCAGTTTATTCGGGGGACAGGAGGCTTCCGAGCAGTACTTC.

The genes are TRBV28 and TRBJ1-1, with 8 nucleotides matching TRBD1. Germline V CDR1 and CDR2: MDHEN, SYDVKM. V lost 4 bases, J lost 6 bases, and 7 bases stayed unmatched. The CDR3 sequence is 14 residues long. This chain's CDR3 is CASSSLTGGSEAFF. The CDR3 DNA follows: TGTGCCAGCAGTTCGCTTACAGGGGGGTCTGAAGCTTTCTTT.

The V call is TRBV11-2, the J call TRBJ1-1; unclear D gene. The germline CDR1 and CDR2 sequences are SGHAT and FQNNGV. CDR3 length: 13 residues. The V gene lost 6 bases and the J gene lost 1 base, with 9 bases spanning the gap. The CDR3 DNA reads TGTGCCAGCAGTAAACTAAAGAACACTGAAGCTTTCTTT. It encodes CASSKLKNTEAFF.

This clonotype was seen ten or more times. This chain uses TRBV28 with TRBJ1-5; D not certain. CDR1 is MDHEN and CDR2 is SYDVKM in the germline V gene. Deletions cut 1 base from V and 5 bases from J, with 9 bases between. The CDR3 totals 14 residues. The CDR3 here is CASSLLGSYQPQHF. The CDR3 DNA follows: TGTGCCAGCAGTTTATTGGGATCCTATCAGCCCCAGCATTTT.

This clonotype was seen many times. The chain uses TRBV5-5 and TRBJ2-7; 7 bases line up with TRBD1. Germline V CDR1 and CDR2: SGHKS, YYEKEE (reference sequence). The CDR3 is 14 amino acids. V shed 3 bases, J shed 6 bases, and the junction held 9 bases outside the gene matches. The CDR3 nucleotides read TGTGCCAGCAGCTGGACAGGCGTAGAGGGCGAGCAGTACTTC. Its translation: CASSWTGVEGEQYF.

This clonotype showed up just a few times. This chain joins TRBV14 and TRBJ2-7; 8 positions agree with TRBD1. V trimming: 4 bases; J trimming: 2 bases; junction bases outside the gene matches: 13. This CDR3 contains 17 residues. Germline V gives CDR1 SGHDN, CDR2 FVKESK. CDR3 protein: CASSLTTGQGETYEQYF. Written as DNA, the CDR3 is TGTGCCAGCAGCCTTACGACCGGACAGGGAGAGACCTACGAGCAGTACTTC.

Only a few counts were recorded for this clonotype. The chain has TRBV20-1 and TRBJ1-1; D is ambiguous. Germline V lookup: CDR1 DFQATT, CDR2 SNEGSKA (reference sequence). The CDR3 extends over 12 amino acids. V lost 3 bases to trimming and J lost 3 bases, with 8 bases between them. The CDR3 bases are TGCAGTGCTAGTCGTAGGTACACTGAAGCTTTCTTT. Translating it yields CSASRRYTEAFF.

This clonotype was seen at least ten times. CDR3: CASSRRKGGVDMTGELFF. For the CDR3, the DNA is TGTGCCAGCAGCCGGAGGAAGGGAGGGGTCGATATGACCGGGGAGCTGTTTTTT. V usage is TRBV14 and J usage is TRBJ2-2; 7 bases fit TRBD2. V shed 4 bases and J 5 bases; nucleotides not matched to a gene: 16. Germline V lookup: CDR1 SGHDN, CDR2 FVKESK. This CDR3 contains 18 residues. The whole variable domain, filled in from reference TRBV14 and TRBJ2-2, reads EAGVTQFPSHSVIEKGQTVTLRCDPISGHDNLYWYRRVMGKEIKFLLHFVKESKQDESGMPNNRFLAERTGGTYSTLKVQPAELEDSGVYFCASSRRKGGVDMTGELFFGEGSRLTVL.

In this sample, this clonotype turned up many times. The chain recombines TRBV2 with TRBJ2-5; the D is unclear. The CDR3 sequence is 12 residues long. V was shortened by 7 bases and J by 3 bases, with 9 bases between the two germline ends. Germline V lookup: CDR1 SNHLY, CDR2 FYNNEI. The CDR3: CASTGDEETQYF. As DNA, the CDR3 is TGTGCCAGCACCGGAGACGAAGAGACCCAGTACTTC.

In its sample, this clonotype was seen a few times. The chain has TRBV3-1 and TRBJ1-1; 9 bases are a match to TRBD1. Germline trimming cut 5 bases from V and 5 bases from J; bases unmatched to any gene: 6. Germline V CDR1 and CDR2: LGHDT, YNNKEL (reference sequence). This CDR3 spans 14 amino acids. The CDR3 nucleotides are TGTGCCAGCAGCGGAAACAGGGGGCGGACTGAAGCTTTCTTT. Amino acid sequence: CASSGNRGRTEAFF.

This clonotype has a count of ten or more. V usage is TRBV6-5 and J usage is TRBJ1-5; D possibly corresponds to TRBD1 (5 bases). The germline V gene has CDR1 MNHEY and CDR2 SVGAGI. The CDR3 is 14 amino acids. V dropped 5 bases and J dropped 9 bases, with 17 bases sitting between them. The CDR3 DNA follows: TGTGCCAGCAGTCACGGGCAGGGTTTAATGCCCCAGCATTTT. Its protein is CASSHGQGLMPQHF.

The chain carries TRBV5-4 and TRBJ1-1; 11 bases are shared with TRBD1. Germline V lookup: CDR1 SGHNT, CDR2 YYREEE (reference sequence). J was trimmed by 2 bases and V by 2 bases; bases with no gene match: 5. The CDR3 sequence is 16 residues long. The CDR3 bases are TGTGCCAGCAGCTTTGGACAGGGGGCGCTTAACACTGAAGCTTTCTTT. Translation gives CASSFGQGALNTEAFF.

The chain has TRBV12-3 or TRBV12-4 and TRBJ2-5; TRBD2 matches 10 bases. This CDR3 region has 13 residues. Losses at the gene ends were 5 bases for V and 5 bases for J; bases not matched to a gene: 2. The chain's CDR3 is CASSRGLAETQYF. CDR3 nucleotide sequence: TGTGCCAGCAGTAGGGGACTAGCGGAGACCCAGTACTTC.

In its sample, this clonotype was seen many times. This sequence joins TRBV28 and TRBJ1-5; D call uncertain. The CDR3 consists of 13 residues. Germline V gene lookup returns CDR1 MDHEN and CDR2 SYDVKM. V was shortened by 6 bases and J by 6 bases, with 12 bases between the two germline ends. CDR3 DNA sequence: TGTGCCAGCAGGGAACCTTCGGGTCAGCCCCAGCATTTT. Protein product: CASREPSGQPQHF.

This clonotype was found many times. V gene TRBV18 combines with J gene TRBJ2-5; 7 bases are shared with TRBD1. CDR1 KGHSH and CDR2 LQKENI come from the germline V gene. The trim removed 0 bases at V and 1 base at J, leaving 2 bases unmatched. This CDR3 comprises 15 residues. CDR3 bases: TGTGCCAGCTCACCACCGGGGACAGTCCAAGAGACCCAGTACTTC. It translates to CASSPPGTVQETQYF.

This clonotype was recorded at least ten times. The chain joins TRBV7-2 to TRBJ2-7, with TRBD1 matching over 10 bases. Germline V gives CDR1 SGHTA, CDR2 FQGNSA. There are 17 residues in the CDR3. V lost 0 bases, J lost 4 bases, and 9 bases stayed unmatched. The CDR3, as DNA: TGTGCCAGCAGCTTAGCTTCCGGACAGGGGGGTATGTACGAGCAGTACTTC. Translated: CASSLASGQGGMYEQYF.

V is TRBV28 and J is TRBJ2-5; 8 nucleotides match TRBD1. Germline lookup yields CDR1 MDHEN and CDR2 SYDVKM. V shed 4 bases and J 5 bases; nucleotides not matched to a gene: 9. The CDR3 is made up of 15 amino acids. The CDR3 loop reads CASSWGTGDTETQYF. The CDR3 region has the DNA TGTGCCAGCAGTTGGGGGACAGGTGACACGGAGACCCAGTACTTC. Supplemented by reference TRBV28 and TRBJ2-5, the full variable domain reads DVKVTQSSRYLVKRTGEKVFLECVQDMDHENMFWYRQDPGLGLRLIYFSYDVKMKEKGDIPEGYSVSREKKERFSLILESASTNQTSMYLCASSWGTGDTETQYFGPGTRLLVL.

This clonotype was counted at least ten times. At one boundary the junction diverges from the germline segment, which might be a read error. The J gene is TRBJ2-7, the V gene TRBV12-3 or TRBV12-4; D unresolved. The CDR3 loop spans 14 amino acids. CDR3 bases: TGTGCCAGCAGTCATACTAAATCCTCCGACGAGCAGTACTTC. Translation: CASSHTKSSDEQYF.

This chain connects TRBV20-1 to TRBJ2-5, with TRBD1 identical over 9 bases. The CDR3 is made up of 14 amino acids. Germline-derived CDR1 and CDR2 are DFQATT and SNEGSKA (reference sequence). Trimming took 3 bases from V and 4 from J; bases not matched to a gene: 6. This CDR3 is CSASLTGGGETQYF. DNA for the CDR3: TGCAGTGCTAGTTTGACAGGGGGGGGAGAGACCCAGTACTTC.